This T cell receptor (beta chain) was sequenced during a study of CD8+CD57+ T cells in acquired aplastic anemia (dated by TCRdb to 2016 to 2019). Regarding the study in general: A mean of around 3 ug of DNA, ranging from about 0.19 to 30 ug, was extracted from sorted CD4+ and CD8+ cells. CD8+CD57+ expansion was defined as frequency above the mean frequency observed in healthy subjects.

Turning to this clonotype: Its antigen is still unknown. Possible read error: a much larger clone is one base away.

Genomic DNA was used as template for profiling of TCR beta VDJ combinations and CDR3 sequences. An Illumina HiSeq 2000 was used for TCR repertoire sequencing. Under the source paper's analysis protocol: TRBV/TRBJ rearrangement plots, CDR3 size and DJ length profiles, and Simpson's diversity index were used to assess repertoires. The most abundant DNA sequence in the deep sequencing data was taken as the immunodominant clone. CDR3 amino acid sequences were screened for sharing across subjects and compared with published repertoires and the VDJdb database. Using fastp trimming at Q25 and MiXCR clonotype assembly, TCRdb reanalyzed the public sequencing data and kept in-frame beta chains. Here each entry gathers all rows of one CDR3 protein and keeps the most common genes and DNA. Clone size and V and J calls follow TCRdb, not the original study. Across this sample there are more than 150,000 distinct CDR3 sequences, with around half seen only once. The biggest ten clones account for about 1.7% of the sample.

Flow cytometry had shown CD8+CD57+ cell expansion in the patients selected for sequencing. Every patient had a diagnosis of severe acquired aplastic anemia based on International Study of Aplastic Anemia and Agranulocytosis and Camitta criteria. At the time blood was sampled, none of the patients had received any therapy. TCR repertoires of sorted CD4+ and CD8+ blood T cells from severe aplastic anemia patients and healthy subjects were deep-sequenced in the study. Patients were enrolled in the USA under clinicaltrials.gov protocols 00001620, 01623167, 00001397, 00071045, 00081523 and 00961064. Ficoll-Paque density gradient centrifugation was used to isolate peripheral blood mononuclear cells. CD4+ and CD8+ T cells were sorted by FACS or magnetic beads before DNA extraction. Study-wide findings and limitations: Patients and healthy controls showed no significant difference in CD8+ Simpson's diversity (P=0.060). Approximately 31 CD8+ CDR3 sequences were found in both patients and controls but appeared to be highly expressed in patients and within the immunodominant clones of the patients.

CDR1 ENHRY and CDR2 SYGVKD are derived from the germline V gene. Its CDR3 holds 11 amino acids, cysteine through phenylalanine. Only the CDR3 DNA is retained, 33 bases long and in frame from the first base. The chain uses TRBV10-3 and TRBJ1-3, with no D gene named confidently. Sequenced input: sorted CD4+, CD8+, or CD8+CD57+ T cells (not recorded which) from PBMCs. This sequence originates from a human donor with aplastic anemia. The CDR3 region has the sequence CASSVANTIYF. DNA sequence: TGTGCCAGCAGTGTTGCAAACACCATATATTTT.